The sequence of this TCR beta chain was determined in a study of PD-L1 blockade in urothelial cancer. About the study: Administration of atezolizumab to patients began around 2014, at 1,200 mg intravenously every 3 weeks. Counts from blood samples showed a median of 141,255 T cells.

The CDR3 has 16 amino acids. The V gene lost 0 bases and the J gene lost 6 bases, with 15 bases spanning the gap. CDR1 and CDR2 (germline): SGDLS, YYNGEE. This clone was seen more than once but under ten times. Its antigen is as yet unknown. Clones were sequenced by immunoSEQ multiplex PCR, and TCRdb holds only the in-frame ones, with some missing. Here the sample spans 25,000 to 35,000 clones, under 90% being singletons. Overall study results and limits: Better survival was forecast by a pretreatment blood TCR clonality below the median.

The time point: peripheral blood 6 weeks after treatment start. The material sequenced was PBMCs, taken around atezolizumab (anti-PD-L1) treatment. The clonotype comes from a man between 70 and 80 years old with urothelial cancer. The J gene is TRBJ2-2, the V gene TRBV9, with a tentative D call TRBD2 (7 bases). For the CDR3, the DNA is TGTGCCAGCAGCGTAGAGCGCGGGGGCTTTGCCGGGGAGCTGTTTTTT. It is translated as CASSVERGGFAGELFF.